This T cell receptor (beta chain) was profiled in a study of STAT5B mutations in CD4+ large granular lymphocyte leukemia. Study-wide points: Approximately 25% of private leukemic clonotypes occurred rarely in other patients' non-leukemic repertoires.

This clone was counted a few times. What it binds is not known. Sequencing was at survey level. In the original processing: Lowest detectable productive clonotype frequency was 2.59 x 10-5. Sequenced by immunoSEQ multiplex PCR; TCRdb stores in-frame clones only, minus some. V and J calls and clone size come straight from that table; D and trimming were deduced from the DNA. The table has around 28,000 clones, around 80% seen once. The sequence came from a human donor in good health. Sequencing input: CD4+ T cells from blood buffy coats.

The chain's CDR3 is CASSQTGAEAFF. CDR3 nucleotides: TGTGCCAGCTCCCAGACCGGAGCTGAAGCTTTCTTT. The V gene is TRBV18, the J gene TRBJ1-1; D gene uncertain. The CDR3 runs 12 residues. Germline loops: CDR1 KGHSH, CDR2 LQKENI. Trimming took 6 bases from V and 6 from J, leaving 11 bases between them.